Below are 2 T cell receptor beta chains sequenced from a single sample in a study of CD8+ T cells in alopecia areata. The authors extracted RNA and reverse transcribed it into cDNA as the sequencing template. The protocol was immunoSEQ multiplex PCR, while the TCRdb copy is restricted to in-frame clones and leaves out a portion. The sample holds about 210,000 clones, under 60% seen once. The treatment: oral pan-JAK inhibitor, 5-10 mg twice daily. The material sequenced was CD4+ T cells sorted from blood, taken at week 4, from a patient treated with tofacitinib. The receptors derive from a human donor with alopecia areata.

The CDR3 protein is CASSLSQLNTEAFF. The CDR3 coding sequence is TGCGCCAGCAGCTTGTCACAGTTGAACACTGAAGCTTTCTTT. This chain links TRBV5-1 with TRBJ1-1; no definite D call. This CDR3 spans 14 amino acids. The V end lost 1 base, the J end lost 0 bases, and 7 bases lay between the germline ends. Germline V lookup: CDR1 SGHRS, CDR2 YFSETQ.

The chain uses TRBV30 and TRBJ2-1; 7 bases map to TRBD1. In germline, CDR1 is GTSNPN, CDR2 SVGIG (reference sequence). V was pared by 2 bases and J by 0 bases, with 7 bases of the junction left unmatched. The CDR3 covers 16 residues. This CDR3 reads CAWSQQGLSSYNEQFF. The CDR3 DNA is TGTGCCTGGAGTCAACAGGGGCTTAGCTCCTACAATGAGCAGTTCTTC.